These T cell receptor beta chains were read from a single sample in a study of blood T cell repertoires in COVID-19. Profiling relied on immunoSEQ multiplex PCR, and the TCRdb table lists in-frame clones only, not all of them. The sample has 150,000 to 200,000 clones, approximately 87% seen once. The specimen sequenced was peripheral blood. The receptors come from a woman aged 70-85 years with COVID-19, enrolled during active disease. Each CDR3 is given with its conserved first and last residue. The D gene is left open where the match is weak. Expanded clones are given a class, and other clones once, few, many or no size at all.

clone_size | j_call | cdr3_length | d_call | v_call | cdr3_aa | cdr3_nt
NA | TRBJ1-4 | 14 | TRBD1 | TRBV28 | CASSQTGTNEKLFF | TGTGCCAGCAGCCAGACAGGGACTAATGAAAAACTGTTTTTT
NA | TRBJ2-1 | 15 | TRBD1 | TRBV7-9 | CASSLYGTGDNEQFF | TGTGCCAGCAGCTTATACGGGACAGGGGACAATGAGCAGTTCTTC
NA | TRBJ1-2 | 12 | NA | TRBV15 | CATRGGDYGYTF | TGTGCCACCCGAGGGGGAGACTATGGCTACACCTTC
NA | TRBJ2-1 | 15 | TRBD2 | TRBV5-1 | CASSTTSGGPPEQFF | TGCGCCAGCAGCACAACTAGCGGGGGGCCCCCTGAGCAGTTCTTC
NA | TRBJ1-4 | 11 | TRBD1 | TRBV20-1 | CSGQGDEKLFF | TGCAGTGGGCAGGGGGATGAAAAACTGTTTTTT
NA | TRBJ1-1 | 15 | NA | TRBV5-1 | CASSAYSGGNTEAFF | TGCGCCAGCTCTGCTTACTCGGGAGGGAACACTGAAGCTTTCTTT
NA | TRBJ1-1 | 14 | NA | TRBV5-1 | CASSSGTTNTEAFF | TGCGCCAGCAGCTCCGGGACAACCAACACTGAAGCTTTCTTT
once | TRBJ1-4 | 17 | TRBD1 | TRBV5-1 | CASSLGTGWVTNEKLFF | TGCGCCAGCAGCTTAGGGACAGGTTGGGTAACTAATGAAAAACTGTTTTTT
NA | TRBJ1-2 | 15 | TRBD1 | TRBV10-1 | CASSGVDRGCYGYTF | TGCGCCAGCAGTGGGGTGGACAGGGGTTGCTATGGCTACACCTTC
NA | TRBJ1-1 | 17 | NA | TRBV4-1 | CASSQVLRRGMNTEAFF | TGCGCCAGCAGCCAAGTTCTTCGCCGAGGGATGAACACTGAAGCTTTCTTT
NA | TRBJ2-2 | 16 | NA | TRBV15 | CATSRVTTSSTGELFF | TGTGCCACCAGCAGAGTAACGACCTCTAGCACCGGGGAGCTGTTTTTT
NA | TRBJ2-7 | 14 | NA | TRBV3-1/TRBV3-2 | CASSQVGGDYEQYF | TGTGCCAGCAGCCAAGTGGGCGGGGACTACGAGCAGTACTTC
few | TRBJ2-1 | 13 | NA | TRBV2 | CASSGTSLNEQFF | TGTGCCAGCAGTGGGACATCTCTTAATGAGCAGTTCTTC
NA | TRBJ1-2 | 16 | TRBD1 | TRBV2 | CASSPGTGTLLGGYTF | TGTGCCAGCAGCCCGGGGACAGGGACCTTACTAGGCGGCTACACCTTC
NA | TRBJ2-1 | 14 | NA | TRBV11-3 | CASSLVGRLAEQFF | TGTGCCAGCAGCTTAGTAGGCAGGCTCGCTGAGCAGTTCTTC
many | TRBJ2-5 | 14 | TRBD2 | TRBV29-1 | CRVGGLGGGETQYF | TGCCGGGTTGGGGGACTGGGGGGGGGAGAGACCCAGTACTTC
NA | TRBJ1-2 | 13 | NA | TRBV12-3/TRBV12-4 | CASSIPGRVGYTF | TGTGCCAGCAGCATCCCAGGCAGGGTTGGCTACACCTTC
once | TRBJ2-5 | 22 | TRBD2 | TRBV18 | CASSPRARGVWVAGDLQETQYF | TGTGCCAGCTCACCCAGAGCCCGGGGAGTATGGGTAGCGGGAGACCTCCAAGAGACCCAGTACTTC
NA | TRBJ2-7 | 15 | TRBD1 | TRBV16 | CASSQSRQGSYEQYF | TGTGCCAGCAGCCAATCCCGACAGGGCTCCTACGAGCAGTACTTC
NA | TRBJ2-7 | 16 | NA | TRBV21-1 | CASSNSDRRTPYEQYF | TGTGCCAGCAGCAACTCAGACAGAAGGACCCCCTACGAGCAGTACTTC
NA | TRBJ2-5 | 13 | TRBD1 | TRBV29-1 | CSVGGQGYETQYF | TGCAGCGTTGGCGGACAGGGGTATGAGACCCAGTACTTC
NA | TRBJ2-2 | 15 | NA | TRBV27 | CASSPAGGPTGELFF | TGTGCCAGCAGTCCCGCCGGGGGGCCCACCGGGGAGCTGTTTTTT
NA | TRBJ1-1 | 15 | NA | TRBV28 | CASSTHGDLNTEAFF | TGTGCCAGCAGTACCCACGGTGATCTGAACACTGAAGCTTTCTTT
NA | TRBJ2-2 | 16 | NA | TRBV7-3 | CASSFGRIESAGELFF | TGTGCCAGCAGCTTTGGTAGGATAGAGAGCGCCGGGGAGCTGTTTTTT
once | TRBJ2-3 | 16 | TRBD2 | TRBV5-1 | CASSYGTSGGVDTQYF | TGCGCCAGCAGCTATGGGACTAGCGGGGGGGTAGATACGCAGTATTTT
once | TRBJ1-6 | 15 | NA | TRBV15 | CATSRDGRANSPLHF | TGTGCCACCAGCAGAGATGGGAGGGCAAATTCACCCCTCCACTTT
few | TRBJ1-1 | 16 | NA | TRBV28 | CASSLTPGRGHTEAFF | TGTGCCAGCAGTTTAACCCCTGGCAGGGGTCACACTGAAGCTTTCTTT
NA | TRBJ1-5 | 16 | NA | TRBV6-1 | CASSDLTGGFHQPQHF | TGTGCCAGCAGTGATCTGACGGGGGGCTTCCATCAGCCCCAGCATTTT
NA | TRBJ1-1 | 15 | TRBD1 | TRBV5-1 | CASSYRQGSDTEAFF | TGCGCCAGCAGCTACCGACAGGGGTCGGACACTGAAGCTTTCTTT
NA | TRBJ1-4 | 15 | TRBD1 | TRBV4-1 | CASSQGGTGGFRLFF | TGCGCCAGCAGCCAAGGGGGGACAGGGGGCTTTCGACTGTTTTTT
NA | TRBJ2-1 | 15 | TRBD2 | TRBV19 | CASSTSGYTYNEQFF | TGTGCCAGTAGTACTAGCGGATATACCTACAATGAGCAGTTCTTC
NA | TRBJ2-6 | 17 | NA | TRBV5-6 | CASSFGQRLSGANVLTF | TGTGCCAGCAGCTTCGGACAGAGGCTATCTGGGGCCAACGTCCTGACTTTC
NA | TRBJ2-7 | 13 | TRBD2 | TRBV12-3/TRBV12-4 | CASSLEAGDEQYF | TGTGCCAGCAGTTTAGAAGCGGGGGATGAGCAGTACTTC
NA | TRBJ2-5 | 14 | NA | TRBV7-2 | CASSFPGWQETQYF | TGTGCCAGCAGCTTCCCGGGATGGCAAGAGACCCAGTACTTC
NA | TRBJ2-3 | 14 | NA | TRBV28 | CASSSGLGKDTQYF | TGTGCCAGCAGTTCGGGACTGGGAAAGGATACGCAGTATTTT
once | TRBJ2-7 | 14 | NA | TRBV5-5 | CASSLDGGAYEQYF | TGTGCCAGCAGCTTGGATGGAGGTGCCTACGAGCAGTACTTC
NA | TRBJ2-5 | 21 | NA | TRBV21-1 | CASRREGQSPTTSPRSVTQYF | TGTGCCAGCCGTAGGGAGGGCCAGTCACCCACTACCTCGCCCCGGTCAGTGACCCAGTACTTC